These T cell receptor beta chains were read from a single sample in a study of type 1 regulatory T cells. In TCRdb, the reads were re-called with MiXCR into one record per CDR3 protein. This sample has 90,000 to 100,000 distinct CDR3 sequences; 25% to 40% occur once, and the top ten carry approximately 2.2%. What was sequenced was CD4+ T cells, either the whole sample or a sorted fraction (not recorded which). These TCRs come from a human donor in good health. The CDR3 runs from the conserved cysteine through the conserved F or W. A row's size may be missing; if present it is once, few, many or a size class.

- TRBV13 CASSRTSNTGELFF
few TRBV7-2 CASSQGGSAQPQHF
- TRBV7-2 CASSLEGRSTGELFF
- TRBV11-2 CASSPNAGRVDGYTF
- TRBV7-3 CASSLIAASAGNEQFF
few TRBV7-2 CASSLVSRAGELFF
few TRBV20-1 CSARDYTGANTEAFF
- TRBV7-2 CASSNWDRPNQPQHF
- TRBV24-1 CATSDRDSQPQHF
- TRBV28 CASSSDYWGARHEQFF
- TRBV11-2 CASSLGPLGSTDTQYF
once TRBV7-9 CASSLNGAEAFF